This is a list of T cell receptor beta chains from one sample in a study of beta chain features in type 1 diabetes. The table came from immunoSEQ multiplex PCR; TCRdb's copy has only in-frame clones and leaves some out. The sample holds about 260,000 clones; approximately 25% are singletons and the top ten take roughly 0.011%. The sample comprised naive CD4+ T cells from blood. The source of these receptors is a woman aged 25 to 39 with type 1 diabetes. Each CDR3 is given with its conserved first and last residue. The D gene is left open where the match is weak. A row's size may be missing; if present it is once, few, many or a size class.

cdr3_aa: CSVGLAGKGEQFF
cdr3_nt: TGCAGCGTGGGACTAGCGGGAAAGGGTGAGCAGTTCTTC
clone_size: NA
j_call: TRBJ2-1
d_call: TRBD2
v_call: TRBV29-1

cdr3_aa: CASSLPHWGSGKETQYF
cdr3_nt: TGTGCCAGCAGTTTACCCCACTGGGGTAGCGGGAAAGAGACCCAGTACTTC
clone_size: NA
j_call: TRBJ2-5
d_call: TRBD2
v_call: TRBV28

cdr3_aa: CAWSIQISYGYTF
cdr3_nt: TGTGCCTGGAGCATTCAAATTAGCTATGGCTACACCTTC
clone_size: NA
j_call: TRBJ1-2
d_call: NA
v_call: TRBV30

cdr3_aa: CASDRGRSDEQYF
cdr3_nt: TGTGCCAGTGACAGGGGGCGATCGGACGAGCAGTACTTC
clone_size: NA
j_call: TRBJ2-7
d_call: TRBD1
v_call: TRBV19

cdr3_aa: CASSNSGSRETQYF
cdr3_nt: TGTGCCAGCAGCAATAGCGGGAGCCGAGAGACCCAGTACTTC
clone_size: few
j_call: TRBJ2-5
d_call: TRBD2
v_call: TRBV27

cdr3_aa: CASSPREPSTDTQYF
cdr3_nt: TGTGCCAGTAGTCCTCGGGAGCCTAGCACAGATACGCAGTATTTT
clone_size: NA
j_call: TRBJ2-3
d_call: NA
v_call: TRBV19

cdr3_aa: CASSQDLRTGSYGTEAFF
cdr3_nt: TGCGCCAGCAGCCAAGACTTGAGGACAGGAAGTTACGGCACTGAAGCTTTCTTT
clone_size: NA
j_call: TRBJ1-1
d_call: TRBD1
v_call: TRBV4-1

cdr3_aa: CAWSSEVSGANVLTF
cdr3_nt: TGTGCCTGGAGTTCGGAGGTCTCTGGGGCCAACGTCCTGACTTTC
clone_size: few
j_call: TRBJ2-6
d_call: NA
v_call: TRBV30

cdr3_aa: CASSTRDRGTQYF
cdr3_nt: TGTGCCAGCAGCACCCGGGACAGGGGAACGCAGTATTTT
clone_size: NA
j_call: TRBJ2-3
d_call: TRBD1
v_call: TRBV11-3

cdr3_aa: CASSPQEETQYF
cdr3_nt: TGTGCCAGCAGTCCCCAGGAAGAGACCCAGTACTTC
clone_size: few
j_call: TRBJ2-5
d_call: NA
v_call: TRBV2

cdr3_aa: CACLGTSGYEQYF
cdr3_nt: TGTGCCTGCCTCGGGACTAGCGGCTACGAGCAGTACTTC
clone_size: NA
j_call: TRBJ2-7
d_call: TRBD2
v_call: TRBV30

cdr3_aa: CASNSSPPGQGDGNTIYF
cdr3_nt: TGTGCCAGCAACTCATCCCCCCCCGGACAGGGGGACGGAAACACCATATATTTT
clone_size: NA
j_call: TRBJ1-3
d_call: TRBD1
v_call: TRBV7-9

cdr3_aa: CASSLGSSVYNEQFF
cdr3_nt: TGTGCCAGCAGCTTAGGTTCTAGCGTCTACAATGAGCAGTTCTTC
clone_size: NA
j_call: TRBJ2-1
d_call: NA
v_call: TRBV7-3

cdr3_aa: CAWVRVGSTEAFF
cdr3_nt: TGTGCCTGGGTCAGGGTCGGCAGCACTGAAGCTTTCTTT
clone_size: few
j_call: TRBJ1-1
d_call: NA
v_call: TRBV30

cdr3_aa: CASNRGAGGPHEQYF
cdr3_nt: TGTGCCAGCAATCGAGGGGCGGGAGGGCCCCACGAGCAGTACTTC
clone_size: NA
j_call: TRBJ2-7
d_call: TRBD2
v_call: TRBV6-1

cdr3_aa: CASSPGGLAGSHEQYF
cdr3_nt: TGTGCCAGCAGCCCCGGCGGACTAGCGGGAAGCCACGAGCAGTACTTC
clone_size: few
j_call: TRBJ2-7
d_call: TRBD2
v_call: TRBV2

cdr3_aa: CASGEYTTPFF
cdr3_nt: TGTGCCAGCGGAGAGTATACAACGCCTTTCTTT
clone_size: few
j_call: TRBJ1-1
d_call: NA
v_call: TRBV13

cdr3_aa: CASSLVRGYGYTF
cdr3_nt: TGCGCCAGCAGCTTGGTTAGGGGCTATGGCTACACCTTC
clone_size: NA
j_call: TRBJ1-2
d_call: NA
v_call: TRBV5-1

cdr3_aa: CASNPKQERNTGELFF
cdr3_nt: TGTGCCAGCAACCCGAAACAGGAACGGAACACCGGGGAGCTGTTTTTT
clone_size: few
j_call: TRBJ2-2
d_call: NA
v_call: TRBV7-9

cdr3_aa: CASSGLAGGHNEQFF
cdr3_nt: TGTGCCAGCAGCGGACTAGCGGGAGGGCACAATGAGCAGTTCTTC
clone_size: NA
j_call: TRBJ2-1
d_call: TRBD2
v_call: TRBV6-1

cdr3_aa: CASSYAGGDEQFF
cdr3_nt: TGTGCCAGCAGTTACGCCGGGGGGGATGAGCAGTTCTTC
clone_size: few
j_call: TRBJ2-1
d_call: TRBD2
v_call: TRBV6-5

cdr3_aa: CASSHAGQGLYEQYF
cdr3_nt: TGTGCCAGCAGCCACGCGGGACAGGGATTGTACGAGCAGTACTTC
clone_size: few
j_call: TRBJ2-7
d_call: TRBD1
v_call: TRBV16

cdr3_aa: CASSSSLAGATDTQYF
cdr3_nt: TGCGCCAGCAGCTCGTCTCTAGCGGGAGCAACAGATACGCAGTATTTT
clone_size: NA
j_call: TRBJ2-3
d_call: TRBD2
v_call: TRBV5-1

cdr3_aa: CAWSPGGRASDEQFF
cdr3_nt: TGTGCCTGGAGCCCGGGCGGGAGGGCCTCGGATGAGCAGTTCTTC
clone_size: few
j_call: TRBJ2-1
d_call: TRBD2
v_call: TRBV30

cdr3_aa: CASSLGGRALRETQYF
cdr3_nt: TGTGCCAGCAGCTTAGGCGGGAGGGCCCTTAGAGAGACCCAGTACTTC
clone_size: few
j_call: TRBJ2-5
d_call: TRBD2
v_call: TRBV13

cdr3_aa: CASSLFQGTAAFF
cdr3_nt: TGTGCCAGCAGCCTTTTCCAGGGCACAGCGGCTTTCTTT
clone_size: NA
j_call: TRBJ1-1
d_call: NA
v_call: TRBV14

cdr3_aa: CASSYDRSRQETQYF
cdr3_nt: TGCGCCAGCAGCTATGACAGGTCCCGCCAAGAGACCCAGTACTTC
clone_size: NA
j_call: TRBJ2-5
d_call: NA
v_call: TRBV5-1

cdr3_aa: CSVSGILSYNEQFF
cdr3_nt: TGCAGCGTCTCCGGGATTCTCTCCTACAATGAGCAGTTCTTC
clone_size: few
j_call: TRBJ2-1
d_call: NA
v_call: TRBV29-1

cdr3_aa: CASSVEQAYNEQFF
cdr3_nt: TGTGCCAGCAGCGTAGAACAGGCTTACAATGAGCAGTTCTTC
clone_size: NA
j_call: TRBJ2-1
d_call: NA
v_call: TRBV9

cdr3_aa: CSVSIMNTEAFF
cdr3_nt: TGCAGCGTTAGCATCATGAACACTGAAGCTTTCTTT
clone_size: few
j_call: TRBJ1-1
d_call: NA
v_call: TRBV29-1

cdr3_aa: CASSNSRERNQPQHF
cdr3_nt: TGTGCCAGCTCAAATTCGAGGGAAAGAAATCAGCCCCAGCATTTT
clone_size: NA
j_call: TRBJ1-5
d_call: NA
v_call: TRBV18

cdr3_aa: CASSGRLGNTEAFF
cdr3_nt: TGTGCCAGTAGTGGGAGGCTGGGGAACACTGAAGCTTTCTTT
clone_size: few
j_call: TRBJ1-1
d_call: NA
v_call: TRBV19

cdr3_aa: CASSQIKQGAGANVLTF
cdr3_nt: TGTGCCAGCAGCCAAATTAAACAGGGGGCCGGGGCCAACGTCCTGACTTTC
clone_size: once
j_call: TRBJ2-6
d_call: TRBD1
v_call: TRBV4-2

cdr3_aa: CASSLQGPGANVLTF
cdr3_nt: TGTGCCAGCAGTTTACAGGGGCCTGGGGCCAACGTCCTGACTTTC
clone_size: few
j_call: TRBJ2-6
d_call: TRBD1
v_call: TRBV6-5

cdr3_aa: CASSDDDREAFF
cdr3_nt: TGTGCCAGCAGTGACGACGACAGGGAAGCTTTCTTT
clone_size: NA
j_call: TRBJ1-1
d_call: NA
v_call: TRBV25-1

cdr3_aa: CSANLETQHF
cdr3_nt: TGCAGTGCTAATCTCGAGACCCAGCATTTT
clone_size: few
j_call: TRBJ1-5
d_call: NA
v_call: TRBV20-1

cdr3_aa: CASSLTGANTEAFF
cdr3_nt: TGTGCCAGCAGCCTCACTGGGGCGAACACTGAAGCTTTCTTT
clone_size: few
j_call: TRBJ1-1
d_call: NA
v_call: TRBV9

cdr3_aa: CASSPLQGGNYGYTF
cdr3_nt: TGTGCCAGCAGCCCCCTACAGGGAGGGAACTATGGCTACACCTTC
clone_size: NA
j_call: TRBJ1-2
d_call: NA
v_call: TRBV7-3

cdr3_aa: CASSESRADTQYF
cdr3_nt: TGTGCCAGCAGTGAGAGCAGGGCAGATACGCAGTATTTT
clone_size: NA
j_call: TRBJ2-3
d_call: NA
v_call: TRBV6-1

cdr3_aa: CSALNTGELFF
cdr3_nt: TGCAGTGCTCTAAACACCGGGGAGCTGTTTTTT
clone_size: few
j_call: TRBJ2-2
d_call: NA
v_call: TRBV20-1

cdr3_aa: CASSSRTGEILF
cdr3_nt: TGTGCCAGCAGTTCGAGAACAGGGGAGATACTCTTC
clone_size: few
j_call: TRBJ2-7
d_call: TRBD1
v_call: TRBV6-5

cdr3_aa: CATSRARQRAFF
cdr3_nt: TGTGCCACCAGCAGAGCCCGGCAGAGGGCTTTCTTT
clone_size: NA
j_call: TRBJ1-1
d_call: NA
v_call: TRBV15